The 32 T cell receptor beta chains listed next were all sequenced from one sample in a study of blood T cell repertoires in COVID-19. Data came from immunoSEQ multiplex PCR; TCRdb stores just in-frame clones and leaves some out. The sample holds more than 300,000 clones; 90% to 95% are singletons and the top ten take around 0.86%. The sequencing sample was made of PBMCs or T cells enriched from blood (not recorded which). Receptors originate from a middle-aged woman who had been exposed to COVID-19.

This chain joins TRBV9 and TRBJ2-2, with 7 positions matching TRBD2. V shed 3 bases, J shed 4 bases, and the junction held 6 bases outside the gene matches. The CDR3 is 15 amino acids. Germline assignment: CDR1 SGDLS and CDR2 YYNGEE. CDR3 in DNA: TGTGCCAGCAGCGCTAGAGCGGGATTCACCGGGGAGCTGTTTTTT. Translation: CASSARAGFTGELFF.

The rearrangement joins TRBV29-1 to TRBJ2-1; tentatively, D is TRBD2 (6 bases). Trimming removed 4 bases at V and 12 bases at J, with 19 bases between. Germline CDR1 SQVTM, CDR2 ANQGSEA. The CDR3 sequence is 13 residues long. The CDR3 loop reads CSVGGRDVGGQFF. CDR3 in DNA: TGCAGCGTTGGGGGAAGGGACGTGGGAGGGCAGTTCTTC.

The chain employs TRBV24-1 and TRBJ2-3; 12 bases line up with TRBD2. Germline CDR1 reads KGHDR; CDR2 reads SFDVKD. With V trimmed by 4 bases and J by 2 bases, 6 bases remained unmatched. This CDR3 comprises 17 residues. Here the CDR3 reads CATSDPGLAGHTDTQYF. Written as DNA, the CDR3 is TGTGCCACCAGTGACCCCGGACTAGCGGGGCACACAGATACGCAGTATTTT.

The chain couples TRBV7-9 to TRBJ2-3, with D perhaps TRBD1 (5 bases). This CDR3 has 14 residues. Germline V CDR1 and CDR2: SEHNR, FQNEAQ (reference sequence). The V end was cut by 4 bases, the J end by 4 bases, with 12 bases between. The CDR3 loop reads CASSSRGWADTQYF. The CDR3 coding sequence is TGTGCCAGCAGCTCAAGGGGATGGGCAGATACGCAGTATTTT.

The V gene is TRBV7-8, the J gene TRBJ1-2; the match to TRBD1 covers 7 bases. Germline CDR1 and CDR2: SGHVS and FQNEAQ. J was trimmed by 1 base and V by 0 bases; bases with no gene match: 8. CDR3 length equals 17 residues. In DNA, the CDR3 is TGTGCCAGCAGCTTAGCCGCCCGGACAGGCGTTAACTATGGCTACACCTTC. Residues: CASSLAARTGVNYGYTF. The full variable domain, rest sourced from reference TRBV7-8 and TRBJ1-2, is GAGVSQSPRYKVAKRGQDVALRCDPISGHVSLFWYQQALGQGPEFLTYFQNEAQLDKSGLPSDRFFAERPEGSVSTLKIQRTQQEDSAVYLCASSLAARTGVNYGYTFGSGTRLTVV.

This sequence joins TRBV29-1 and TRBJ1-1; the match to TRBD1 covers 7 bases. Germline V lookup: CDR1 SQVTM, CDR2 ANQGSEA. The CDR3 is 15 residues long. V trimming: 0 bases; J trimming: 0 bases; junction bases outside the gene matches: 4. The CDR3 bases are TGCAGCGTTGAAGACACCGGGACAGTGAACACTGAAGCTTTCTTT. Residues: CSVEDTGTVNTEAFF.

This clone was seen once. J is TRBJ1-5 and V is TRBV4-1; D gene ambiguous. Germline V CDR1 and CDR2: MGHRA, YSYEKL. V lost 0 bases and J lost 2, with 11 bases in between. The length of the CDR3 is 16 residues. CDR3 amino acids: CASSQEGRVGNQPQHF. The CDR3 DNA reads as TGCGCCAGCAGCCAAGAGGGGAGGGTAGGCAATCAGCCCCAGCATTTT.

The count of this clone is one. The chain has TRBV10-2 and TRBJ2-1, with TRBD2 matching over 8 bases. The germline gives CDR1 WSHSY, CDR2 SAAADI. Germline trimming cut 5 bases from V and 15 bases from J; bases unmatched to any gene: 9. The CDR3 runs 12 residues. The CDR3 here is CASSPLSGGMFF. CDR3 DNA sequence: TGCGCCAGCAGTCCCCTTTCGGGGGGGATGTTCTTC.

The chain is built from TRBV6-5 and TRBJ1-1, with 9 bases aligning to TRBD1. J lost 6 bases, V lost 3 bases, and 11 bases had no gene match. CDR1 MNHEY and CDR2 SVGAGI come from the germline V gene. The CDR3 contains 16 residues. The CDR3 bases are TGTGCCAGCAGTTATTCTACTACAGGGGGCTTGTCTGAAGCTTTCTTT. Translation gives CASSYSTTGGLSEAFF.

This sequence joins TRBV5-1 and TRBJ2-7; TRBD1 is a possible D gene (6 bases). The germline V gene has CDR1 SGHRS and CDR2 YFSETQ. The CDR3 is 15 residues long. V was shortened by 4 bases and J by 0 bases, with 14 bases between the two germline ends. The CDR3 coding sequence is TGCGCCAGCAGCCCCTTGGACAGCAGCTCCTACGAGCAGTACTTC. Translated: CASSPLDSSSYEQYF.

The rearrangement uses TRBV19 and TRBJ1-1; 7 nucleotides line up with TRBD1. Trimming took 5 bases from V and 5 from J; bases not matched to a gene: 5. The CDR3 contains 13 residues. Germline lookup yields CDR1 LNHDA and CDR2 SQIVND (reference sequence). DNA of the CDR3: TGTGCCAGTAGTCTAGCAGGGGGGACTGAAGCTTTCTTT. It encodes CASSLAGGTEAFF. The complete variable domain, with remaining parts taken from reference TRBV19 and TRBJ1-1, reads DGGITQSPKYLFRKEGQNVTLSCEQNLNHDAMYWYRQDPGQGLRLIYYSQIVNDFQKGDIAEGYSVSREKKESFPLTVTSAQKNPTAFYLCASSLAGGTEAFFGQGTRLTVV.

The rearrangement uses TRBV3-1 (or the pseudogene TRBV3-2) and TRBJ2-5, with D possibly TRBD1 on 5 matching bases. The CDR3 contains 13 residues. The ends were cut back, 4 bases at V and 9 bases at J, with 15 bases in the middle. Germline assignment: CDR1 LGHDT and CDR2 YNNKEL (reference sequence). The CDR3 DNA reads TGTGCCAGCAGCCTAGGGGTAGCTCCCGCCCAGTACTTC. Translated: CASSLGVAPAQYF.

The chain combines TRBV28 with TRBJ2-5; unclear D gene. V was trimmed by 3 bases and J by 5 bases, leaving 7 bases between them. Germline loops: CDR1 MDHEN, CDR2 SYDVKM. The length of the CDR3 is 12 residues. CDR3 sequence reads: CASSFNGETQYF. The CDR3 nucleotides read TGTGCCAGCAGTTTTAACGGGGAGACCCAGTACTTC.

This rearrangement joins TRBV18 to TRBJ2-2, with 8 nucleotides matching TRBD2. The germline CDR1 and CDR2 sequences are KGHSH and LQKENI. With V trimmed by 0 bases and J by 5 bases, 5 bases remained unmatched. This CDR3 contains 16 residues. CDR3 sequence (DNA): TGTGCCAGCTCACCACCGAACGGACTAGCTACCGGGGAGCTGTTTTTT. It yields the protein CASSPPNGLATGELFF.

Here the CDR3 reads CASSIQGKYGYTF. CDR3 nucleotides: TGTGCCAGCAGTATACAGGGTAAATATGGCTACACCTTC. The chain links TRBV12-3 or TRBV12-4 to TRBJ1-2; weak D call: TRBD1 (6 bases). The CDR3 runs to 13 residues. With 5 bases removed from V and 5 bases from J, the gap between germline ends came to 12 bases.

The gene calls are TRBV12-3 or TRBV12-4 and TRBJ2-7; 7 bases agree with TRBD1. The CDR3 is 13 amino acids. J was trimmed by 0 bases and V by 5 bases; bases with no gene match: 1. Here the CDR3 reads CASSRDSSYEQYF. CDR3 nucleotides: TGTGCCAGCAGTAGGGACAGCTCCTACGAGCAGTACTTC.

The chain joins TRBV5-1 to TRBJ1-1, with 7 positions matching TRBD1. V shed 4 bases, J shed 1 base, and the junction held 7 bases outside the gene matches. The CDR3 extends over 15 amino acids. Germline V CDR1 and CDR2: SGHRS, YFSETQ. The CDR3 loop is CASSDQQGWNTEAFF. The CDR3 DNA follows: TGCGCCAGCAGCGATCAACAGGGGTGGAACACTGAAGCTTTCTTT.

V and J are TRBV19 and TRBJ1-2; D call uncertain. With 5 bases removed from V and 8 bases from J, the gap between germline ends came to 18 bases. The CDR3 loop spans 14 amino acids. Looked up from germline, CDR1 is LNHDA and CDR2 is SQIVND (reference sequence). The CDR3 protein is CASSPREGRGGYTF. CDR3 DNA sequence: TGTGCCAGTAGTCCCCGGGAGGGTCGCGGCGGCTACACCTTC.

The CDR3 DNA sequence: TGTGGTACAGGGGGGCATAGCAATCAGCCCCAGCATTTT. It is translated as CGTGGHSNQPQHF. The V and J genes are TRBV19 and TRBJ1-5, with 8 positions matching TRBD1. This CDR3 region has 13 residues. CDR1 is LNHDA and CDR2 is SQIVND in the germline V gene (reference sequence).

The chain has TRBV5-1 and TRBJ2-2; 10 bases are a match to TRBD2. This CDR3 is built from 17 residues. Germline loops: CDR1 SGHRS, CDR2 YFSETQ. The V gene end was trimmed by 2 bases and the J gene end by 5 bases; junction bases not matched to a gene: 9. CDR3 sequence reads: CASSFVRSGGSTGELFF. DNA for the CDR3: TGCGCCAGCAGCTTCGTTCGTAGCGGGGGGTCGACCGGGGAGCTGTTTTTT. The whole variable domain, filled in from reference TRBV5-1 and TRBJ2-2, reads KAGVTQTPRYLIKTRGQQVTLSCSPISGHRSVSWYQQTPGQGLQFLFEYFSETQRNKGNFPGRFSGRQFSNSRSEMNVSTLELGDSALYLCASSFVRSGGSTGELFFGEGSRLTVL.

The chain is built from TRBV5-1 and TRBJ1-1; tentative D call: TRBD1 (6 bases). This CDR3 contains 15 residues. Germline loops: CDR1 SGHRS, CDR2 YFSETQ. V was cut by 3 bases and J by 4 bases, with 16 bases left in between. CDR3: CASSSNRVTGTEAFF. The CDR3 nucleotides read TGCGCCAGCAGCTCAAACAGGGTGACTGGCACTGAAGCTTTCTTT.

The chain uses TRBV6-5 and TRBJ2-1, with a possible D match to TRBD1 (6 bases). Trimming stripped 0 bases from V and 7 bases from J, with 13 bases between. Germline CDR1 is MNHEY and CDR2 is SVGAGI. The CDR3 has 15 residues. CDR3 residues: CASSYSVTGLNEQFF. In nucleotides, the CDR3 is TGTGCCAGCAGTTACTCCGTGACAGGACTTAATGAGCAGTTCTTC.

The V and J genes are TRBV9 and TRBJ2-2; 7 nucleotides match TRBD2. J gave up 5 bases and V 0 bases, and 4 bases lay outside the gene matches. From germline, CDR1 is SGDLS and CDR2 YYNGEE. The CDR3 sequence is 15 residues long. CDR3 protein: CASSVASGGTGELFF. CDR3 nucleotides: TGTGCCAGCAGCGTAGCATCCGGGGGGACCGGGGAGCTGTTTTTT.

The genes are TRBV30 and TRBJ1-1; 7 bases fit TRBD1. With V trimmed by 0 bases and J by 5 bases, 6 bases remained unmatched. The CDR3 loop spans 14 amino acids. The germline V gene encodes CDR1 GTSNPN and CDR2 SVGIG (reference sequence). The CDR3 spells CAWSVQGLVTEAFF. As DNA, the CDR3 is TGTGCCTGGAGTGTACAGGGGTTAGTTACTGAAGCTTTCTTT.

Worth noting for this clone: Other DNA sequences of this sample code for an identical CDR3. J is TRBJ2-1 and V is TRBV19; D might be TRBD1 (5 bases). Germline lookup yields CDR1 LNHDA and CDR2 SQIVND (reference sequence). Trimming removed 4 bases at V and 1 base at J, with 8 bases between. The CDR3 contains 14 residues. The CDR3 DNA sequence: TGTGCCAGTAGTAGGGGCAGTTCCTACAATGAGCAGTTCTTC. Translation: CASSRGSSYNEQFF.

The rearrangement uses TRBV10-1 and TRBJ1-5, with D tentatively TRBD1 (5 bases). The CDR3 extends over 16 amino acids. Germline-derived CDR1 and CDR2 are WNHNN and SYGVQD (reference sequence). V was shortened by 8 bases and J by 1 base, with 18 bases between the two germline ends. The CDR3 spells CASRRHSQGSNQPQHF. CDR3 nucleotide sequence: TGCGCCAGCCGGAGACACTCTCAGGGAAGCAATCAGCCCCAGCATTTT.

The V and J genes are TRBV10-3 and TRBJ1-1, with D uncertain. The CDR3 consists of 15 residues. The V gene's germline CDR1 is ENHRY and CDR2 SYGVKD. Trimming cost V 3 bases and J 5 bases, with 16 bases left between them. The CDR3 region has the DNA TGTGCCATCAGTGAAACACGAACCAGGCCTACTGAAGCTTTCTTT. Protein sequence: CAISETRTRPTEAFF.

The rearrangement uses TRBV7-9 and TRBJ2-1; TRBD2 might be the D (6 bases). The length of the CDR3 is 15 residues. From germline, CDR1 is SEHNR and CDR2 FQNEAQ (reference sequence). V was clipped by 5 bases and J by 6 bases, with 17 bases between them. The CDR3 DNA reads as TGTGCCAGCAGCGACTGGAGGGTCCCCCTCAATGAGCAGTTCTTC. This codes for CASSDWRVPLNEQFF.

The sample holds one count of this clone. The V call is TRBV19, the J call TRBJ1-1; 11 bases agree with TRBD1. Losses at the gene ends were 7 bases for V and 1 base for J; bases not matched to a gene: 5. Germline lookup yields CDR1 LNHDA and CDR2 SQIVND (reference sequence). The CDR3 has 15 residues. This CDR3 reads CASTGTGGRNTEAFF. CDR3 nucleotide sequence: TGTGCCAGTACAGGGACAGGGGGTCGGAACACTGAAGCTTTCTTT.

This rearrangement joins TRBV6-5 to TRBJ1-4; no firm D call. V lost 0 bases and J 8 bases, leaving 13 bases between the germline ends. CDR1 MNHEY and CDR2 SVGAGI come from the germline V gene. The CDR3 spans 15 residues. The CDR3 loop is CASSYSGGGFEKLFF. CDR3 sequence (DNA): TGTGCCAGCAGTTACTCAGGAGGCGGGTTCGAAAAACTGTTTTTT.

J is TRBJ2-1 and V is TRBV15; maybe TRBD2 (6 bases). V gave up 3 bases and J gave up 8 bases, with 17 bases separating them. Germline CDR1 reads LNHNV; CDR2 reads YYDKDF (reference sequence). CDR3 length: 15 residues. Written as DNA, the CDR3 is TGTGCCACCAGCAGGGGAAGGCGGGGCGCCGATGAGCAGTTCTTC. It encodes CATSRGRRGADEQFF.

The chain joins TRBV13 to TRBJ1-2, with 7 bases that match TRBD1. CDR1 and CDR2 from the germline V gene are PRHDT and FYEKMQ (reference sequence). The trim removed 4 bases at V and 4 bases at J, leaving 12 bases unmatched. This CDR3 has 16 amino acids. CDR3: CASSSDRDRVSYGYTF. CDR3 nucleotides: TGTGCCAGCAGCTCTGATCGTGACAGGGTTAGCTATGGCTACACCTTC. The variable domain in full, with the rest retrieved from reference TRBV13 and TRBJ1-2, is AAGVIQSPRHLIKEKRETATLKCYPIPRHDTVYWYQQGPGQDPQFLISFYEKMQSDKGSIPDRFSAQQFSDYHSELNMSSLELGDSALYFCASSSDRDRVSYGYTFGSGTRLTVV.